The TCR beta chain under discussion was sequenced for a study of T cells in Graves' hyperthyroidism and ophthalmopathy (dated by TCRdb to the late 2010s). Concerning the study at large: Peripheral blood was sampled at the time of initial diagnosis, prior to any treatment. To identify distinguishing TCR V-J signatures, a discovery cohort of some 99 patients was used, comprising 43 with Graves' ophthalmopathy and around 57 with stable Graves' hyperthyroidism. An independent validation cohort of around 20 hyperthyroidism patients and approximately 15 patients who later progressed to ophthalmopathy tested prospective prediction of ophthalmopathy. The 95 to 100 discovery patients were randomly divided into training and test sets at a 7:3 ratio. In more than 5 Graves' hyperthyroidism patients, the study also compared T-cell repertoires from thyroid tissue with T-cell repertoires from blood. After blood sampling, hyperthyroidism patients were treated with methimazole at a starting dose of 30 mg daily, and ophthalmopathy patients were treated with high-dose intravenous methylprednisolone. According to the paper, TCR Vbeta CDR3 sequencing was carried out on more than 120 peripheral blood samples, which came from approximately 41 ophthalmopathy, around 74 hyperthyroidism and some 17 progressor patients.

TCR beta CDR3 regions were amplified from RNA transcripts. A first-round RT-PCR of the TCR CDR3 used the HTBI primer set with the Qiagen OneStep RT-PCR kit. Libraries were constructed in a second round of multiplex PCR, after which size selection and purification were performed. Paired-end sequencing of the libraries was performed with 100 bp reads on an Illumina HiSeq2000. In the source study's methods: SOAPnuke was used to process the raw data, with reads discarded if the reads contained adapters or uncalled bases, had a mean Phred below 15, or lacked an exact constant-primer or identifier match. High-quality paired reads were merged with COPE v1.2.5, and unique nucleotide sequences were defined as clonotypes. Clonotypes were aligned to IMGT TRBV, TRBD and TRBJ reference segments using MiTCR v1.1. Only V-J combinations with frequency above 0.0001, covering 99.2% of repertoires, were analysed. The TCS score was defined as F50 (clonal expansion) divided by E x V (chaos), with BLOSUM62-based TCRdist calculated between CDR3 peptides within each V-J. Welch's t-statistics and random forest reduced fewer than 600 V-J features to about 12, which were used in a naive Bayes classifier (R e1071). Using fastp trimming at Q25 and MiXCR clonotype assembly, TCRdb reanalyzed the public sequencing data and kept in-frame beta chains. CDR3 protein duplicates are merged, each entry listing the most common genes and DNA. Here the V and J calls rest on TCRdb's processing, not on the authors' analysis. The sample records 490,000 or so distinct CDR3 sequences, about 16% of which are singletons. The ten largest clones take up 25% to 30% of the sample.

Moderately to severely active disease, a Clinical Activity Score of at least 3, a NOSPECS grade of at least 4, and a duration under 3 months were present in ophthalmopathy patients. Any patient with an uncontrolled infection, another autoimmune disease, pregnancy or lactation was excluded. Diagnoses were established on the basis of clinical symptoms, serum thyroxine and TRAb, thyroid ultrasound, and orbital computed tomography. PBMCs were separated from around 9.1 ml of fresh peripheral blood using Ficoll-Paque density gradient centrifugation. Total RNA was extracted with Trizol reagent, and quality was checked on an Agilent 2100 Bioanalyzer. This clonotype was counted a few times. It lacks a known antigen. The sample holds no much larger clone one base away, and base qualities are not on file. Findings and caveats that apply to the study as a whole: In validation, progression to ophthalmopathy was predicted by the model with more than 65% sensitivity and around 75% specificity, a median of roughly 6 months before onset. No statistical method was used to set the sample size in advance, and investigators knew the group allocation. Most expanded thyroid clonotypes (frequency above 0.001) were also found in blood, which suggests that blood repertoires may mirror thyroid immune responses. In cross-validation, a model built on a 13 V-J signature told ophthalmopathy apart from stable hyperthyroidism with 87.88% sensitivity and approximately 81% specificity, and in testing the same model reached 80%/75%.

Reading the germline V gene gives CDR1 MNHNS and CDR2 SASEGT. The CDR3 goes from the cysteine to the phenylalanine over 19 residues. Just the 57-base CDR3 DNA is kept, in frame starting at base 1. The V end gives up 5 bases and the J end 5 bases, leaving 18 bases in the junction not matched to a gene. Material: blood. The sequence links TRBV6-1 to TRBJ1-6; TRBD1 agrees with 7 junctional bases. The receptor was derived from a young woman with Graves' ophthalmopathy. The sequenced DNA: TGTGCCAGCAGTAGACAGGGTTTACCGGGAGAAACGAATAATTCACCCCTCCACTTT. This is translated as CASSRQGLPGETNNSPLHF.